This T cell receptor beta chain was observed in a study of shared clonotypes between healthy human individuals. Across the study: Those who served as donors were two women and three men between the ages of 18 and 49.

In the original workflow: Filtering differed since immunoSEQ provided only junctions, with no quality scores. Clones were sequenced by immunoSEQ multiplex PCR, and TCRdb holds only the in-frame ones, with some missing. V and J calls and clone size are as listed in that table; D and trimming were resolved from the DNA. The table shows about 1.5 million clones, with nearly 99% occurring only once. This sequence originates from a man aged 30 to 39 in good health. Sample: naive CD4+ T cells sorted from blood. Subset: CD45RA+ positively selected.

The CDR3 DNA reads TGTGCCAGTAGTTATCGGGGCGATACGCAGTATTTT. This codes for CASSYRGDTQYF. The chain joins TRBV19 to TRBJ2-3; possibly TRBD1 or TRBD2 for D (5 bases each). V lost 5 bases to trimming and J lost 6 bases, with 9 bases between them. The CDR3 length is 12 residues. Germline values: CDR1 LNHDA, CDR2 SQIVND (reference sequence).